This is a list of T cell receptor beta chains from one sample in a study of CD8 T cells in Susac syndrome. One entry per CDR3 protein results from TCRdb running MiXCR on the immunoSEQ multiplex PCR reads. The sample consists of some 260,000 distinct CDR3 sequences, roughly 93% of them appearing once. Sequencing input: CD4+ T cells from PBMCs. The source is a human donor with multiple sclerosis. Both conserved end residues are part of each CDR3. The D gene is left open where the match is weak.

j_call d_call v_call cdr3_length cdr3_aa cdr3_nt
TRBJ1-4 . TRBV5-8 14 CASSLDLWNEKLFF TGTGCCAGCAGCTTGGACCTCTGGAATGAAAAACTGTTTTTT
TRBJ2-1 . TRBV5-1 16 CASSLEVGASYNEQFF TGCGCCAGCAGCTTGGAGGTGGGAGCTTCGTACAATGAGCAGTTCTTC
TRBJ2-1 TRBD1 TRBV24-1 13 CATSRQGAQEQFF TGTGCCACCAGTCGACAGGGGGCTCAGGAGCAGTTCTTC
TRBJ1-1 . TRBV29-1 14 CSTGQGLGSGEAFF TGCAGCACCGGTCAGGGGTTGGGGTCCGGTGAAGCTTTCTTT
TRBJ1-1 . TRBV15 11 CATEGNTEAFF TGTGCCACCGAGGGGAACACTGAAGCTTTCTTT
TRBJ1-1 . TRBV29-1 13 CSGGGQTNTEAFF TGCAGCGGGGGTGGACAGACCAACACTGAAGCTTTCTTT
TRBJ2-7 TRBD1 TRBV7-2 14 CASSSDRGAYEQYF TGTGCCAGCAGTTCCGACAGGGGTGCCTACGAGCAGTACTTC
TRBJ2-7 TRBD1 TRBV5-1 16 CASSLTETGKTYEQYF TGCGCCAGCAGCTTGACCGAGACAGGGAAGACCTACGAGCAGTACTTC
TRBJ2-3 TRBD2 TRBV6-2/TRBV6-3 18 CASSLGTSGATSTDTQYF TGTGCCAGCTCCCTAGGGACTAGCGGGGCCACTAGCACAGATACGCAGTATTTT
TRBJ1-5 . TRBV19 14 CASSFPSGGQPQHF TGTGCCAGTAGTTTCCCTTCGGGAGGACAGCCCCAGCATTTT
TRBJ2-2 TRBD2 TRBV4-1 18 CASSQDPRSGSVTGELFF TGCGCCAGCAGCCAGGATCCTCGTAGCGGGAGCGTCACCGGGGAGCTGTTTTTT